Here is one T cell receptor beta chain with its context. This CDR3 contains 20 residues. CDR1 is SGHDN, CDR2 FVKESK, per germline. V shed 6 bases, J shed 4 bases, and the junction held 21 bases outside the gene matches. Original handling: Reference gene primer amplification gave estimated nucleated cell counts. Clones were read by immunoSEQ multiplex PCR, and TCRdb kept only the in-frame ones, dropping some. V and J calls and clone size are copied from that table; D and trimming were computed from the DNA. Of approximately 150,000 clones listed, roughly nine tenths were seen once; the top ten hold approximately 3%. The sample is drawn from a study of blood T cell repertoires in COVID-19. Across the study: There were acute and convalescent COVID-19 samples, and they came from the United States, Italy and Spain. PBMCs, B-cell-depleted T cells, or T cells provided the cDNA or gDNA that made up the material.

The V call is TRBV14, the J call TRBJ2-2; TRBD2 aligns across 9 bases. The source is a woman aged 60-70 years with active COVID-19. Sequences were obtained from peripheral blood. The CDR3 loop reads CASSHFSPSGTSWSTGELFF. In DNA form, the CDR3 reads TGTGCCAGCAGTCATTTTTCCCCTAGCGGGACGTCTTGGAGCACCGGGGAGCTGTTTTTT. The full variable domain, completed using reference TRBV14 and TRBJ2-2, is EAGVTQFPSHSVIEKGQTVTLRCDPISGHDNLYWYRRVMGKEIKFLLHFVKESKQDESGMPNNRFLAERTGGTYSTLKVQPAELEDSGVYFCASSHFSPSGTSWSTGELFFGEGSRLTVL.